The 13 T cell receptor beta chains below come from one sample, sequenced in a study of T-cell memory formation after mild COVID-19. Each CDR3 protein is one row after TCRdb ran MiXCR on the 5' RACE reads. Among approximately 240,000 distinct CDR3 sequences listed, 15% to 20% were seen once. What was sequenced was PBMCs or a T cell subset sorted from them (not recorded which). These receptors were obtained from a man aged 18 to 30 who had mild COVID-19 (a few samples of this study predate the infection). Cell type and time point are not known.

The chain recombines TRBV19 with TRBJ1-1; D not certain. The CDR3 is 13 residues long. Germline V gene data show CDR1 as LNHDA and CDR2 as SQIVND (reference sequence). V shed 2 bases and J shed 8 bases, with 12 bases lying between them. CDR3 in amino acids: CASSIILRGEAFF. Written as DNA, the CDR3 is TGTGCCAGTAGTATAATCCTACGTGGAGAAGCTTTCTTT.

This chain joins TRBV13 and TRBJ2-7; D tentatively fits TRBD1 or TRBD2 (5 bases each). Germline V CDR1 and CDR2: PRHDT, FYEKMQ (reference sequence). This CDR3 region has 9 residues. The CDR3 here is CASPGTGVV. The CDR3 nucleotides read TGTGCCAGCCCCGGGACCGGGGTTGTC.

The rearrangement uses TRBV7-2 and TRBJ2-5; TRBD2 agrees at 9 bases. With 5 bases clipped from V and 2 bases from J, the junction kept 9 bases outside the gene matches. Germline CDR1 is SGHTA and CDR2 is FQGNSA. CDR3 length: 16 residues. The CDR3 nucleotides are TGTGCCAGCAGCAAATCGGGAACTAGCGGGCAAGAGACCCAGTACTTC. Translating gives CASSKSGTSGQETQYF. The variable domain in full, with the rest retrieved from reference TRBV7-2 and TRBJ2-5, is GAGVSQSPSNKVTEKGKDVELRCDPISGHTALYWYRQSLGQGLEFLIYFQGNSAPDKSGLPSDRFSAERTGGSVSTLTIQRTQQEDSAVYLCASSKSGTSGQETQYFGPGTRLLVL.

Many counts were recorded for this clonotype. The chain employs TRBV7-2 and TRBJ2-2; 12 bases agree with TRBD2. CDR1 SGHTA and CDR2 FQGNSA come from the germline V gene. V was pared by 6 bases and J by 4 bases, with 6 bases of the junction left unmatched. The CDR3 runs 16 residues. CDR3 residues: CASRLAGGQGTGELFF. The CDR3 region has the DNA TGTGCCAGCAGGCTAGCGGGGGGGCAGGGCACCGGGGAGCTGTTTTTT. Full variable domain (remainder filled in from reference TRBV7-2 and TRBJ2-2): GAGVSQSPSNKVTEKGKDVELRCDPISGHTALYWYRQSLGQGLEFLIYFQGNSAPDKSGLPSDRFSAERTGGSVSTLTIQRTQQEDSAVYLCASRLAGGQGTGELFFGEGSRLTVL.

This chain links TRBV4-3 with TRBJ2-5, with D possibly TRBD2 on 5 matching bases. Trimming removed 1 base at V and 3 bases at J, with 6 bases between. The CDR3 length is 13 residues. The germline CDR1 and CDR2 sequences are LGHNA and YSLEER. The CDR3 coding sequence is TGCGCCAGCAGCCAAGCGGGGAAAGAGACCCAGTACTTC. Translated, it gives CASSQAGKETQYF.

CDR3 coding DNA: TGCGCCAGCAGCCCGGAGGCTAGCGGGGGGGAAGAGACCCAGTACTTC. Translating gives CASSPEASGGEETQYF. This chain connects TRBV5-1 to TRBJ2-5; 12 nucleotides line up with TRBD2. CDR3 length: 16 amino acids. The V gene end was trimmed by 4 bases and the J gene end by 3 bases; junction bases not matched to a gene: 7. Germline V gene sequence: CDR1 SGHRS, CDR2 YFSETQ.

V usage is TRBV10-2 and J usage is TRBJ1-5, with D tentatively TRBD1 (6 bases). Trimming took off 4 bases at V and 7 bases at J, with 11 bases between the two ends. The germline CDR1 and CDR2 sequences are WSHSY and SAAADI. The CDR3 totals 13 residues. CDR3 nucleotide sequence: TGCGCCAGCAGTGGACAGGACGAACAGCCCCAGCATTTT. Protein product: CASSGQDEQPQHF.

The rearrangement uses TRBV7-2 and TRBJ1-5; the D is unclear. The CDR3 consists of 12 residues. Trimming took off 5 bases at V and 5 bases at J, with 7 bases between the two ends. CDR1 SGHTA and CDR2 FQGNSA come from the germline V gene. CDR3 amino acids: CASSGYYQPQHF. DNA for the CDR3: TGTGCCAGCAGCGGATACTATCAGCCCCAGCATTTT.

This clonotype was seen only a few times. V is TRBV28 and J is TRBJ2-7, with 8 positions matching TRBD2. This CDR3 region has 14 residues. The V gene's germline CDR1 is MDHEN and CDR2 SYDVKM. Trimming at V came to 5 bases and at J to 3 bases, leaving 6 bases not matched to a gene. CDR3 region: CASSPGGGLYEQYV. The CDR3 DNA follows: TGTGCCAGCAGTCCCGGGGGGGGCCTCTACGAGCAGTACGTC.

The V call is TRBV4-1, the J call TRBJ2-5, with D tentatively TRBD1 or TRBD2 (6 bases each). V was cut by 1 base and J by 3 bases, with 12 bases left in between. The CDR3 length is 15 residues. From germline, CDR1 is MGHRA and CDR2 YSYEKL. CDR3 nucleotides: TGCGCCAGCAGCCAAGGGGGGGCGGGGAAAGAGACCCAGTACTTC. Translation gives CASSQGGAGKETQYF.

This clonotype was seen repeatedly, ten times or more. V usage is TRBV5-1 and J usage is TRBJ2-1; a possible D gene is TRBD2 (5 bases). Germline V gene lookup returns CDR1 SGHRS and CDR2 YFSETQ. The CDR3 length is 16 residues. V gave up 4 bases and J gave up 7 bases, with 21 bases separating them. DNA for the CDR3: TGCGCCAGCAGCAGACTACTGACCGGGTCCCAAAATGAGCAGTTCTTC. This gives the protein CASSRLLTGSQNEQFF.

At least ten counts were recorded for this clonotype. This chain links TRBV5-1 with TRBJ2-5; D unclear. CDR1 and CDR2 (germline): SGHRS, YFSETQ. The germline V and J ends were trimmed by 0 bases and 4 bases, with 10 bases remaining between them. There are 14 residues in the CDR3. The chain's CDR3 is CASSLAGTGETQYF. CDR3 coding DNA: TGCGCCAGCAGCTTGGCGGGTACGGGAGAGACCCAGTACTTC.

This clonotype was picked up a small number of times. The chain employs TRBV2 and TRBJ2-5, with TRBD2 identical over 13 bases. Germline CDR1 is SNHLY and CDR2 is FYNNEI. J lost 3 bases, V lost 8 bases, and 0 bases had no gene match. The CDR3 is made up of 13 amino acids. The DNA of the CDR3 is TGTGCCAGCGGGACTAGCGGGGAAGAGACCCAGTACTTC. Protein sequence: CASGTSGEETQYF. Complete variable domain (other parts from reference TRBV2 and TRBJ2-5): EPEVTQTPSHQVTQMGQEVILRCVPISNHLYFYWYRQILGQKVEFLVSFYNNEISEKSEIFDDQFSVERPDGSNFTLKIRSTKLEDSAMYFCASGTSGEETQYFGPGTRLLVL.